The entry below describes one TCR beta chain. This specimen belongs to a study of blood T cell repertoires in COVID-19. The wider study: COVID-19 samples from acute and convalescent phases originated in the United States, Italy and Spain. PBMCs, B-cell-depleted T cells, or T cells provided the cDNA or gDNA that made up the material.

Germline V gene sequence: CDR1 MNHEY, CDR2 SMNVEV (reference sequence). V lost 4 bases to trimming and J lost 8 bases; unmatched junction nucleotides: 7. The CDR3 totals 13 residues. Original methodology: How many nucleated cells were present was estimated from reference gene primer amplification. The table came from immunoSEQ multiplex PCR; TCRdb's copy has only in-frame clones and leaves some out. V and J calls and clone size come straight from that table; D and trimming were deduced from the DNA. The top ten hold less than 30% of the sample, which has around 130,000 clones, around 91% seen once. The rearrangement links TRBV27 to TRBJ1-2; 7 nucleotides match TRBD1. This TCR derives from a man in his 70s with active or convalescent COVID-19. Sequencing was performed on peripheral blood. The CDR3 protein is CASSSMTGHGYTF. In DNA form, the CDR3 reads TGTGCCAGCAGTTCGATGACAGGGCACGGCTACACCTTC.